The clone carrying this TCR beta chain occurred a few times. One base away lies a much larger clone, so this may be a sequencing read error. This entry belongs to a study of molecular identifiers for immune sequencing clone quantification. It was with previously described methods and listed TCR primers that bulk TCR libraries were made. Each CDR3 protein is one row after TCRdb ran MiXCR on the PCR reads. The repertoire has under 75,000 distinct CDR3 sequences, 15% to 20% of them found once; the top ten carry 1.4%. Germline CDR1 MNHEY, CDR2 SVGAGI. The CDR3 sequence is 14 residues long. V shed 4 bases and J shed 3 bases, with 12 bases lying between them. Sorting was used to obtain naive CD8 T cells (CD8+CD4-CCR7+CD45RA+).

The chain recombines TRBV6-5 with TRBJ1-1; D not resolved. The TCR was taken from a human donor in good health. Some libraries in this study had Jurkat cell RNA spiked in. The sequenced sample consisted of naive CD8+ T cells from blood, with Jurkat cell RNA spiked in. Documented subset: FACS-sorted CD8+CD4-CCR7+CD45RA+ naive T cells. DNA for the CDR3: TGTGCCAGCAGTTTCGGTCAGCTAGACACTGAAGCTTTCTTT. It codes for CASSFGQLDTEAFF.